The clone carrying this T cell receptor (beta chain) was counted at least ten times. Its antigen remains unknown. The data are from a study of human T cells and chemical hapten exposure. Germline V CDR1 and CDR2: SGDLS, YYNGEE. The CDR3 runs 15 residues. The ends were cut back, 4 bases at V and 0 bases at J, with 10 bases in the middle. One entry per CDR3 protein results from TCRdb running MiXCR on the RACE reads. The sample holds some 100,000 distinct CDR3 sequences, approximately 9.3% seen once. The time point here: patch test 2, 6 weeks after DPC sensitization. Treatment specified: therapeutic diphenylcyclopropenone sensitization with weekly scalp DPC. Overall study results and limits: With DPC sensitization, TCRs exceeding 1 in 1000 frequency showed no change.

This TCR came from a woman aged 40 to 49 with alopecia areata. Some clones in this sample may be carry-over from other donors' samples. The chain joins TRBV9 to TRBJ2-2; tentatively, D is TRBD1 (5 bases). This sample comprised whole blood, obtained in connection with sensitization to the hapten diphenylcyclopropenone (DPC). The chain's CDR3 is CASSLQTANTGELFF. The CDR3 DNA sequence: TGTGCCAGCAGCCTACAGACAGCGAACACCGGGGAGCTGTTTTTT.